This T cell receptor beta chain was documented in a study of shared clonotypes between healthy human individuals. Whole-study findings and limits: Generation probabilities were higher for clonotypes shared across all four sorted-subset donors than for unshared ones.

With respect to this clone: The target antigen is unknown.

This CDR3 region has 15 residues. CDR1 and CDR2 from the germline V gene are MDHEN and SYDVKM. The V and J ends lost 2 bases and 5 bases respectively, with 15 bases between them. In the study's own analysis: Junction-only sequences without quality scores came from ImmunoSEQ, so filtering differed. The assay was immunoSEQ multiplex PCR, and TCRdb's table has in-frame clones only and misses some. From that table come the V and J calls and clone size; the DNA was used to work out D and trimming. The data show hundreds of thousands of clones, 73% seen once. Nashville, Tennessee was home to all donors, who were Caucasian adults.

The chain has TRBV28 and TRBJ2-5; D is ambiguous. Specimen: memory CD4+ T cells sorted from blood. Subset specified: CD45RA-negative fraction. The TCR was taken from a man in his thirties or forties in good health. The CDR3 region has the DNA TGTGCCAGCAGTTTACAAAGACCCAGGTTGGAGACCCAGTACTTC. Residues: CASSLQRPRLETQYF.